Each of the 10 T cell receptor beta chains below was sequenced from the same sample in a study of shared clonotypes between healthy human individuals. TCRdb keeps only in-frame clones here, not all; method: immunoSEQ multiplex PCR. The table lists approximately 1,500,000 clones, around 95% of them singletons. The sequenced sample was naive CD4+ T cells sorted from blood. Subset of the sample: CD45RA+ positively selected. The receptors were gathered from a man aged 25-40 years in good health.

The chain combines TRBV5-4 with TRBJ2-1, with 7 positions matching TRBD2. The CDR3 totals 16 residues. J gave up 4 bases and V 0 bases, and 7 bases lay outside the gene matches. Germline V gene sequence: CDR1 SGHNT, CDR2 YYREEE (reference sequence). CDR3 region: CASSLGGGRRYNEQFF. CDR3 coding DNA: TGTGCCAGCAGCTTGGGAGGCGGGAGAAGGTACAATGAGCAGTTCTTC.

This clone occurred once. This rearrangement joins TRBV10-1 to TRBJ2-5; a possible D gene is TRBD2 (6 bases). The CDR3 consists of 16 residues. V lost 1 base to trimming and J lost 2 bases, with 14 bases between them. CDR1 and CDR2 (germline): WNHNN, SYGVQD (reference sequence). CDR3 sequence reads: CASSEWASAQQETQYF. CDR3 coding DNA: TGCGCCAGCAGTGAGTGGGCTAGCGCCCAGCAAGAGACCCAGTACTTC.

The chain uses TRBV11-2 and TRBJ1-2; 8 bases map to TRBD1. V lost 1 base, J lost 4 bases, and 5 bases stayed unmatched. The germline gives CDR1 SGHAT, CDR2 FQNNGV. The CDR3 consists of 15 residues. The CDR3 sequence: CASSLGRGLGYGYTF. The CDR3 bases are TGTGCCAGCAGCTTAGGCAGGGGGCTTGGCTATGGCTACACCTTC.

The rearrangement uses TRBV6-5 and TRBJ2-1; D remains ambiguous. The CDR3 covers 13 residues. The V end lost 5 bases, the J end lost 8 bases, and 13 bases lay between the germline ends. Germline CDR1 MNHEY, CDR2 SVGAGI. DNA for the CDR3: TGTGCCAGCAGTAGACTCGGAAGGGATGAGCAGTTCTTC. Translated: CASSRLGRDEQFF.

The J gene is TRBJ2-1, the V gene TRBV7-9, with TRBD2 matching over 12 bases. The CDR3 totals 17 residues. Trimming cost V 3 bases and J 7 bases; bases outside gene matches: 10. Germline V lookup: CDR1 SEHNR, CDR2 FQNEAQ (reference sequence). This CDR3 is CASSFVSSGRAENEQFF. The CDR3, as DNA: TGTGCCAGCAGCTTTGTTTCTAGCGGGAGGGCCGAGAATGAGCAGTTCTTC.

This clone was counted once. The chain has TRBV15 and TRBJ1-3; D gene unclear. The V gene's germline CDR1 is LNHNV and CDR2 YYDKDF (reference sequence). The ends were cut back, 3 bases at V and 0 bases at J, with 9 bases in the middle. The CDR3 has 15 amino acids. The CDR3 is CATSRDPGSGNTIYF. For the CDR3, the DNA is TGTGCCACCAGCAGGGACCCGGGCTCTGGAAACACCATATATTTT.

The V gene is TRBV4-1, the J gene TRBJ1-3; D gene ambiguous. The CDR3 runs to 16 residues. Germline V lookup: CDR1 MGHRA, CDR2 YSYEKL. With 4 bases removed from V and 0 bases from J, the gap between germline ends came to 13 bases. CDR3 region: CASSPTRDYSGNTIYF. The CDR3 DNA is TGCGCCAGCAGCCCCACACGCGACTACTCTGGAAACACCATATATTTT.

The chain carries TRBV7-6 and TRBJ2-7; 9 positions match TRBD1. The CDR3 extends over 13 amino acids. The V gene end was trimmed by 5 bases and the J gene end by 4 bases; junction bases not matched to a gene: 3. From germline, CDR1 is SGHVS and CDR2 FNYEAQ. The CDR3 region is CASSRDREYEQYF. CDR3 in DNA: TGTGCCAGCAGCCGGGACAGGGAATACGAGCAGTACTTC. Full variable domain (remainder filled in from reference TRBV7-6 and TRBJ2-7): GAGVSQSPRYKVTKRGQDVALRCDPISGHVSLYWYRQALGQGPEFLTYFNYEAQQDKSGLPNDRFSAERPEGSISTLTIQRTEQRDSAMYRCASSRDREYEQYFGPGTRLTVT.

The V and J genes are TRBV5-6 and TRBJ2-7; perhaps TRBD2 as D (6 bases). The CDR3 contains 14 residues. Deletions cut 4 bases from V and 3 bases from J, with 14 bases between. CDR1 is SGHDT, CDR2 YYEEEE, per germline. The CDR3 region has the DNA TGTGCCAGCAGCCGCTTTAGCGGAAACTACGAGCAGTACTTC. Protein sequence: CASSRFSGNYEQYF.

This chain joins TRBV5-1 and TRBJ2-3; the D is unclear. The germline V gene has CDR1 SGHRS and CDR2 YFSETQ. The CDR3 has 14 residues. The germline V and J ends were trimmed by 2 bases and 1 base, with 8 bases remaining between them. The CDR3 bases are TGCGCCAGCAGCTTAAGATCCGGCACAGATACGCAGTATTTT. Translating it yields CASSLRSGTDTQYF.